This T cell receptor beta chain was documented in a study of cytomegalovirus exposure and HLA in healthy donors. Findings and limits, study-wide: Sequencing depth roughly uniform across donors was assumed in presence/absence analyses. Rarity marked most TCR sequences, yet some public TCRs occurred in many donors.

The germline gives CDR1 SGDLS, CDR2 YYNGEE. V lost 2 bases to trimming and J lost 1 base, with 8 bases between them. The CDR3 has 14 amino acids. PCR amplification relied on 60 Vbeta primers (plus 13 Jbeta primers). Repertoires were generated with immunoSEQ multiplex PCR, while TCRdb's copy carries only in-frame clones and drops some. The sample records 130,000 or so clones, around 84% being singletons. These donors, healthy bone marrow donors, were studied. As concerns this clone: Its antigen is currently unknown.

The clonotype was recovered from a woman between 18 and 29 years old in good health and CMV-seropositive. The genes are TRBV9 and TRBJ2-3, with D possibly TRBD1 on 6 matching bases. The sequencing sample was made of PBMCs. In DNA form, the CDR3 reads TGTGCCAGCAGCGTCTCAGGGGGCACAGATACGCAGTATTTT. Amino acids: CASSVSGGTDTQYF.